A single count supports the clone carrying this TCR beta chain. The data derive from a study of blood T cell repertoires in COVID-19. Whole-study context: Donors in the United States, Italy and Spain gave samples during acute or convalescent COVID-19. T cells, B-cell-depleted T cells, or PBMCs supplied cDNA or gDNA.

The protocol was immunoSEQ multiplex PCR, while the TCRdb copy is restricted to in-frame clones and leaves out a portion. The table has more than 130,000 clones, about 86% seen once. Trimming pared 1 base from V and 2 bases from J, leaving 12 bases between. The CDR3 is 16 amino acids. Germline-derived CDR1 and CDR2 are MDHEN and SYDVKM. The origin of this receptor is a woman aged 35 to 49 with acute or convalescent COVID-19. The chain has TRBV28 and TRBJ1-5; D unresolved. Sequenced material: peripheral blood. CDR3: CASSLLRFLGNQPQHF. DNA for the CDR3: TGTGCCAGCAGTTTATTGCGGTTTTTGGGCAATCAGCCCCAGCATTTT.